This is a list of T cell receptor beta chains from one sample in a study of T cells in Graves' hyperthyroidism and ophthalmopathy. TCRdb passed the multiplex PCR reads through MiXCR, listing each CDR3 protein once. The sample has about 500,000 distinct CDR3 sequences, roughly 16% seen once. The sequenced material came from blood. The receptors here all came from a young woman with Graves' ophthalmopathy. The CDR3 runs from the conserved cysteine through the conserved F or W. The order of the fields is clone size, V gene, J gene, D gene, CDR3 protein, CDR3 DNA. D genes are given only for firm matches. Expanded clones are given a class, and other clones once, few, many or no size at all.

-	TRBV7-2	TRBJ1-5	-	CASSLVGRYSNQPQHF	TGTGCCAGCAGCTTAGTAGGCAGATATAGCAATCAGCCCCAGCATTTT
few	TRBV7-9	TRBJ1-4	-	CASSLLGAQSANEKLFF	TGTGCCAGCAGCTTATTGGGAGCGCAAAGCGCTAATGAAAAACTGTTTTTT
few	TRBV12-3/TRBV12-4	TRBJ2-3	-	CASSLMDTDTQYF	TGTGCCAGCAGTTTAATGGACACAGATACGCAGTATTTT
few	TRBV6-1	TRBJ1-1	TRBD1	CASSKNPGQGNTEAFF	TGTGCCAGCAGTAAAAATCCGGGACAGGGGAACACTGAAGCTTTCTTT
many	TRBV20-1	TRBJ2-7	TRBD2	CSALSEAGVVEQYF	TGCAGTGCTCTCTCCGAAGCGGGAGTGGTTGAGCAGTACTTC
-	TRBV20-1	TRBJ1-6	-	CSARLAGAHNSPLHF	TGCAGTGCCAGGTTGGCGGGGGCCCATAATTCACCCCTCCACTTT
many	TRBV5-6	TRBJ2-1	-	CASSTSSRAPYNEQFF	TGTGCCAGCAGCACAAGTTCTCGGGCCCCCTACAATGAGCAGTTCTTC
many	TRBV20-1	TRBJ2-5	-	CSAKTGTGQYF	TGCAGTGCTAAAACGGGAACGGGACAGTACTTC
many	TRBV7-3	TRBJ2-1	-	CASSFGTYNEQFF	TGTGCCAGCAGCTTCGGGACTTACAATGAGCAGTTCTTC
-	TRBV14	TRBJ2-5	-	CASSQDRAILGQETQYF	TGTGCCAGCAGCCAAGATCGAGCAATCCTGGGACAAGAGACCCAGTACTTC
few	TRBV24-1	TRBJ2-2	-	CATSDGGGAGGELFF	TGTGCCACCAGTGATGGGGGGGGGGCCGGCGGGGAGCTGTTTTTT
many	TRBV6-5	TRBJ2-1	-	CASSYSTGSYNEQFF	TGTGCCAGCAGTTACTCGACGGGATCCTACAATGAGCAGTTCTTC
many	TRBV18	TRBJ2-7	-	CASSSLARYEQYF	TGTGCCAGCTCCTCGCTAGCTCGGTACGAGCAGTACTTC
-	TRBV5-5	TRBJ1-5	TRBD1	CASSFGQGLQPQHF	TGTGCCAGCAGCTTCGGACAGGGACTACAGCCCCAGCATTTT
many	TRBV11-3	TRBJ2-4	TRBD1	CASSPRDRGVQYF	TGTGCCAGCAGCCCCCGGGACAGGGGGGTTCAGTACTTC
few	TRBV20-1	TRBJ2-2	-	CSARQPPGELFF	TGCAGTGCTCGACAGCCTCCGGGGGAGCTGTTTTTT
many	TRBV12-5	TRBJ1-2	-	CASGLDWGANYGYTF	TGTGCTAGTGGTTTGGACTGGGGAGCTAACTATGGCTACACCTTC
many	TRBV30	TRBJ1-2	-	CAWSSGGYTF	TGTGCCTGGAGTAGCGGCGGCTACACCTTC
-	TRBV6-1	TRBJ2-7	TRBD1	CASRGTGKNEQYF	TGTGCCAGCAGGGGGACAGGGAAGAACGAGCAGTACTTC
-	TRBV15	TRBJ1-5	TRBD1	CATSRDRGTQPQHF	TGTGCCACCAGCAGGGACAGGGGCACTCAGCCCCAGCATTTT
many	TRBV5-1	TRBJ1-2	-	CASSLEGSGVTQDYGYTF	TGCGCCAGCAGCTTGGAAGGCAGCGGGGTGACGCAGGACTATGGCTACACCTTC
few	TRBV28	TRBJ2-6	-	CASSFQTRGANVLTF	TGTGCCAGCAGTTTCCAGACGCGGGGGGCCAACGTCCTGACTTTC
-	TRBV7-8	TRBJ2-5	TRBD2	CASSDGLAETQYF	TGTGCCAGCAGCGACGGACTAGCGGAGACCCAGTACTTC
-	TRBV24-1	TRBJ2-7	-	CATSSESSYEQYF	TGTGCCACCAGTTCAGAGAGCTCCTACGAGCAGTACTTC
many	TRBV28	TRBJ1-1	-	CASSPQAPGGTEAFF	TGTGCCAGCAGTCCACAGGCCCCCGGGGGAACTGAAGCTTTCTTT
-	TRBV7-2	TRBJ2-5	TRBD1	CASSPGGTGGKETQYF	TGTGCCAGCAGCCCGGGAGGGACAGGGGGCAAGGAGACCCAGTACTTC
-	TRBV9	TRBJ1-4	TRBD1	CAGSVEGGGSLGEKLFF	TGTGCCGGCAGCGTAGAAGGAGGGGGCAGTCTAGGGGAAAAACTGTTTTTT
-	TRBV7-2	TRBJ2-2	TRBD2	CASSSRAGFTGELFF	TGTGCCAGCAGCTCGAGAGCGGGGTTCACCGGGGAGCTGTTTTTT
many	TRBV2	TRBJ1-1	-	CASSGDMNTEAFF	TGTGCCAGCAGTGGGGATATGAACACTGAAGCTTTCTTT
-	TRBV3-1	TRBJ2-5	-	CASSQVGGTGALETQYF	TGTGCCAGCAGCCAAGTAGGTGGGACCGGGGCGTTGGAGACCCAGTACTTC
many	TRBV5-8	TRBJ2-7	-	CASSPPPARTYEQYF	TGTGCCAGCAGCCCACCCCCTGCACGAACCTACGAGCAGTACTTC
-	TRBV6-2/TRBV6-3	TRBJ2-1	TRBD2	CASSYGGSSNNEQFF	TGTGCCAGCAGTTATGGCGGGAGTAGCAACAATGAGCAGTTCTTC
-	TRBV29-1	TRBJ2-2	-	CSVEGRGELFF	TGCAGCGTTGAAGGGAGAGGGGAGCTGTTTTTT
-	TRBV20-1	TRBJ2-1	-	CSARRAGRNGYNEQFF	TGCAGTGCTAGACGGGCTGGACGTAACGGATACAATGAGCAGTTCTTC
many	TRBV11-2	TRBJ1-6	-	CASSLERHSPLHF	TGTGCCAGCAGCTTAGAGAGGCATTCACCCCTCCACTTT
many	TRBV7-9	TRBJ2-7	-	CASRGLTSLEEQYF	TGTGCCAGCAGAGGACTGACATCCTTGGAGGAGCAGTACTTC
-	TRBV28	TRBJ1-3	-	CASRTQGSGNTIYF	TGTGCCAGCAGAACACAGGGTTCTGGAAACACCATATATTTT
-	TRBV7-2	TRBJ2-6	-	CASSSPREITFSGANVLTF	TGTGCCAGCAGCTCCCCCCGGGAGATAACTTTCTCTGGGGCCAACGTCCTGACTTTC
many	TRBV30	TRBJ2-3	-	CAWSRGGGDTQYF	TGTGCCTGGAGTAGAGGAGGGGGAGATACGCAGTATTTT
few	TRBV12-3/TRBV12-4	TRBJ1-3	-	CASSPMDGGNTIYF	TGTGCCAGCAGTCCCATGGACGGTGGAAACACCATATATTTT
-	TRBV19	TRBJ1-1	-	CASSIVRSFGSNTEAFF	TGTGCCAGTAGTATAGTGCGGTCATTCGGTTCGAACACTGAAGCTTTCTTT
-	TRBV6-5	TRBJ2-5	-	CASSYSSGPGTQYF	TGTGCCAGCAGTTACTCGAGTGGCCCCGGGACCCAGTACTTC
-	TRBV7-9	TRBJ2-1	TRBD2	CASSLEGGPHNEQFF	TGTGCCAGCAGCTTGGAGGGAGGGCCACACAATGAGCAGTTCTTC